The present T cell receptor (beta chain) was sequenced within a study of cytomegalovirus exposure and HLA in healthy donors. This clone was counted only a few times. No antigen is known for it. The CDR3 has 15 residues. Germline values: CDR1 LNHDA, CDR2 SQIVND (reference sequence). The V end lost 10 bases, the J end lost 9 bases, and 25 bases lay between the germline ends. Study findings and constraints: In an earlier analysis, most TCR beta V segments were productive about 87% or about 30% of the time.

PCR used 60 Vbeta primers and 13 Jbeta primers. The protocol was immunoSEQ multiplex PCR, while the TCRdb copy is restricted to in-frame clones and leaves out a portion. Of 180,000 or so clones in the sample, 70% to 75% were seen once. The chain links TRBV19 to TRBJ1-5; D possibly corresponds to TRBD1 (5 bases). The specimen was PBMCs. This receptor was taken from a male donor in good health and CMV-seronegative. The CDR3 sequence is CAKGRAGMVLGPQHF. CDR3 in DNA: TGTGCCAAGGGTCGAGCAGGGATGGTTTTGGGGCCCCAGCATTTT.